The 24 T cell receptor beta chains listed next were all sequenced from one sample in a study of lymphopenia after photon versus proton radiotherapy. Clones were read by immunoSEQ multiplex PCR, and TCRdb kept only the in-frame ones, dropping some. In the table there are about 30,000 clones, roughly 89% of which are singletons. The sequencing here drew on peripheral blood, taken from a patient treated with proton-based radiotherapy. Receptors were obtained from an older woman with cholangiocarcinoma. Some clones in this sample may be carry-over from other donors' samples.

This sequence joins TRBV11-2 and TRBJ2-5, with 7 bases lining up with TRBD2. The J call may be incorrect, as the DNA end agrees better with TRBJ2-7. The CDR3 extends over 15 amino acids. From germline, CDR1 is SGHAT and CDR2 FQNNGV. The CDR3 nucleotides read TGTGCCAGCAGGAAAGTCGGCGGGAGACCCTACGAGCAGTACTTC. Residues: CASRKVGGRPYEQYF.

This chain uses TRBV9 with TRBJ2-4, with 8 nucleotides matching TRBD1. Germline V gene lookup returns CDR1 SGDLS and CDR2 YYNGEE. Germline trimming cut 4 bases from V and 7 bases from J; bases unmatched to any gene: 10. The CDR3 is made up of 15 amino acids. CDR3 DNA sequence: TGTGCCAGCAGCCCAGGGGACAGGAGGTTGAACATTCAGTACTTC. It translates to CASSPGDRRLNIQYF.

The chain is built from TRBV19 and TRBJ2-4; D may be TRBD1 or TRBD2 (7 bases each). This CDR3 is built from 19 residues. V was pared by 7 bases and J by 2 bases, with 27 bases between. Looked up from germline, CDR1 is LNHDA and CDR2 is SQIVND (reference sequence). CDR3: CASTPRGAGGGGPKNIQYF. Here the CDR3 DNA reads TGTGCCAGTACCCCCAGGGGCGCCGGGGGAGGGGGCCCCAAAAACATTCAGTACTTC.

This chain joins TRBV7-9 and TRBJ2-3, with TRBD2 as a possible D gene (7 bases). The CDR3 covers 16 residues. V shed 4 bases and J shed 1 base, with 15 bases lying between them. Germline V lookup: CDR1 SEHNR, CDR2 FQNEAQ (reference sequence). CDR3 loop: CASSSLGRGGTDTQYF. Written as DNA, the CDR3 is TGTGCCAGCAGCTCCCTGGGGAGGGGGGGCACAGATACGCAGTATTTT.

This clone was seen only once. CDR3 region: CASSFAGARGTQYF. CDR3 nucleotide sequence: TGTGCCAGCAGCTTTGCAGGGGCGCGAGGGACCCAGTACTTC. The rearrangement links TRBV7-9 to TRBJ2-5, with a weak D call TRBD1 (6 bases). V was shortened by 3 bases and J by 7 bases, with 15 bases between the two germline ends. CDR3 size: 14 residues. CDR1 and CDR2 from the germline V gene are SEHNR and FQNEAQ (reference sequence).

The gene calls are TRBV6-6 and TRBJ1-5; D not certain. V lost 6 bases, J lost 4 bases, and 16 bases lay in between. Looked up from germline, CDR1 is MNHNY and CDR2 is SVGAGI (reference sequence). This CDR3 contains 15 residues. This CDR3 is CASSPGRIRNQPQHF. For the CDR3, the DNA is TGTGCCAGCAGCCCCGGTCGGATTAGGAATCAGCCCCAGCATTTT.

V is TRBV6-1 and J is TRBJ2-7, with TRBD2 as a possible D gene (5 bases). This CDR3 contains 13 residues. V was trimmed by 3 bases and J by 7 bases, leaving 13 bases between them. The V gene's germline CDR1 is MNHNS and CDR2 SASEGT. The CDR3 DNA follows: TGTGCCAGCAGTGAGAGGGCTCTGAGGGAGCAGTACTTC. Translation gives CASSERALREQYF.

This clone was recorded once. This CDR3 is CAWSTGGRADTQYF. Here the CDR3 DNA reads TGTGCCTGGAGTACGGGGGGGAGGGCAGATACGCAGTATTTT. The chain has TRBV30 and TRBJ2-3, with 8 bases lining up with TRBD2. The length of the CDR3 is 14 residues. The V gene end was trimmed by 2 bases and the J gene end by 4 bases; junction bases not matched to a gene: 5. Germline loops: CDR1 GTSNPN, CDR2 SVGIG (reference sequence).

This clone was seen once. The chain carries TRBV9 and TRBJ2-7; D is perhaps TRBD2 (5 bases). Germline V gives CDR1 SGDLS, CDR2 YYNGEE. The ends were cut back, 0 bases at V and 5 bases at J, with 15 bases in the middle. This CDR3 comprises 15 residues. The chain's CDR3 is CASSVEGSVPHEQYF. DNA of the CDR3: TGTGCCAGCAGCGTAGAAGGGAGCGTTCCCCACGAGCAGTACTTC.

V usage is TRBV9 and J usage is TRBJ1-4; D is perhaps TRBD1 (6 bases). The germline V gene has CDR1 SGDLS and CDR2 YYNGEE. V gave up 5 bases and J gave up 8 bases, with 22 bases separating them. The CDR3 has 16 residues. CDR3 residues: CASSYNIPGAGEKLFF. The CDR3 region has the DNA TGTGCCAGCAGTTACAATATCCCGGGGGCAGGCGAAAAACTGTTTTTT.

The chain joins TRBV27 to TRBJ2-5, with TRBD2 matching over 8 bases. Germline CDR1 and CDR2: MNHEY and SMNVEV (reference sequence). Unmatched junction bases numbered 12, after V lost 5 bases and J lost 4 bases. The CDR3 runs to 16 residues. The CDR3 is CASSDIAGRPRETQYF. The DNA of the CDR3 is TGTGCCAGCAGTGATATAGCGGGGCGACCCCGAGAGACCCAGTACTTC.

The chain carries TRBV6-5 and TRBJ2-1; 7 bases are a match to TRBD2. There are 15 residues in the CDR3. Germline V gene sequence: CDR1 MNHEY, CDR2 SVGAGI. V lost 7 bases to trimming and J lost 7 bases; unmatched junction nucleotides: 13. The CDR3 is CASTQGRERGNEQFF. The DNA for the CDR3 is TGTGCCAGCACCCAAGGGCGGGAGCGTGGGAATGAGCAGTTCTTC.

The rearrangement joins TRBV7-3 to TRBJ1-1; 8 bases are shared with TRBD1. Germline V lookup: CDR1 SGHTA, CDR2 FQGTGA. The trim removed 5 bases at V and 4 bases at J, leaving 3 bases unmatched. The CDR3 consists of 13 residues. CDR3 protein: CASSAGQGTEAFF. The CDR3 DNA sequence: TGTGCCAGCAGCGCCGGACAGGGCACTGAAGCTTTCTTT.

This chain links TRBV19 with TRBJ1-1; 8 positions agree with TRBD1. Germline V gene sequence: CDR1 LNHDA, CDR2 SQIVND (reference sequence). With V trimmed by 10 bases and J by 1 base, 8 bases remained unmatched. The CDR3 has 14 residues. The CDR3 is CATRTGRENTEAFF. The CDR3 DNA reads TGTGCCACCCGGACAGGGAGGGAGAACACTGAAGCTTTCTTT.

The chain carries TRBV19 and TRBJ1-5; D call uncertain. Trimming took off 6 bases at V and 0 bases at J, with 9 bases between the two ends. Germline lookup yields CDR1 LNHDA and CDR2 SQIVND (reference sequence). The CDR3 is 14 residues long. The CDR3 DNA sequence: TGTGCCAGTAGGATTTTAGGTAGCAATCAGCCCCAGCATTTT. This translates into CASRILGSNQPQHF.

The chain recombines TRBV30 with TRBJ1-3, with 7 bases that match TRBD1. Germline loops: CDR1 GTSNPN, CDR2 SVGIG (reference sequence). The CDR3 covers 14 residues. The trim removed 8 bases at V and 0 bases at J, leaving 7 bases unmatched. Here the CDR3 DNA reads TGTGCCAGCCACCGGGACAGCTCTGGAAACACCATATATTTT. Residues: CASHRDSSGNTIYF.

This clone was counted a single time. The chain recombines TRBV27 with TRBJ1-1, with unresolved D. V was cut by 2 bases and J by 1 base, with 8 bases left in between. This CDR3 is built from 14 residues. The V gene's germline CDR1 is MNHEY and CDR2 SMNVEV (reference sequence). This chain's CDR3 is CASSLKDRNTEAFF. The CDR3 coding sequence is TGTGCCAGCAGTTTAAAGGACCGGAACACTGAAGCTTTCTTT.

The CDR3 loop is CATSSVAGGYEQYF. The CDR3 DNA is TGTGCCACCAGCAGTGTGGCGGGGGGATACGAGCAGTACTTC. This chain connects TRBV15 to TRBJ2-7; 8 bases are a match to TRBD2. Germline values: CDR1 LNHNV, CDR2 YYDKDF (reference sequence). This CDR3 comprises 14 residues. The ends lost 3 bases at V and 4 bases at J; junction bases unmatched: 5.

This rearrangement joins TRBV7-2 to TRBJ2-5, with 11 bases identical to TRBD2. The CDR3 totals 15 residues. J lost 1 base, V lost 5 bases, and 3 bases had no gene match. Per germline, CDR1 SGHTA and CDR2 FQGNSA. CDR3 amino acids: CASSGLAGRQETQYF. The CDR3 DNA reads TGTGCCAGCAGCGGACTAGCGGGCCGCCAAGAGACCCAGTACTTC.

V is TRBV7-9 and J is TRBJ2-3; 10 bases fit TRBD2. The CDR3 runs to 15 residues. The junction had 1 base not matched to a gene; V was cut back by 3 bases and J by 1 base. Germline V CDR1 and CDR2: SEHNR, FQNEAQ (reference sequence). CDR3 loop: CASSFSGRRTDTQYF. The CDR3 nucleotides are TGTGCCAGCAGCTTTAGCGGGAGGCGCACAGATACGCAGTATTTT.

This chain links TRBV27 with TRBJ2-7; 8 positions agree with TRBD2. Unmatched junction bases numbered 6, after V lost 4 bases and J lost 4 bases. The germline V gene encodes CDR1 MNHEY and CDR2 SMNVEV (reference sequence). The CDR3 length is 14 residues. CDR3 sequence: CASSYGTSLYEQYF. In DNA form, the CDR3 reads TGTGCCAGCAGTTATGGGACTAGTTTATACGAGCAGTACTTC.

The genes are TRBV4-3 and TRBJ2-5; 12 bases are shared with TRBD2. The CDR3 covers 17 residues. In germline, CDR1 is LGHNA, CDR2 YSLEER. V lost 4 bases to trimming and J lost 1 base; unmatched junction nucleotides: 7. The DNA of the CDR3 is TGCGCCAGCAGCCCATCCGGGACTAGCGGGCTCCAAGAGACCCAGTACTTC. It yields the protein CASSPSGTSGLQETQYF.

The chain has TRBV7-8 and TRBJ1-1; the D is unclear. The ends were cut back, 4 bases at V and 4 bases at J, with 16 bases in the middle. There are 15 residues in the CDR3. From germline, CDR1 is SGHVS and CDR2 FQNEAQ. The CDR3 nucleotides are TGTGCCAGCAGCTACACAGACAAGTTGGGCACTGAAGCTTTCTTT. Protein sequence: CASSYTDKLGTEAFF.

V and J are TRBV29-1 and TRBJ1-1; no clear D gene. V gave up 5 bases and J gave up 1 base, with 5 bases separating them. The CDR3 extends over 11 amino acids. Germline CDR1 is SQVTM and CDR2 is ANQGSEA. The CDR3 region is CSVKGNTEAFF. In DNA form, the CDR3 reads TGCAGCGTTAAAGGGAACACTGAAGCTTTCTTT.